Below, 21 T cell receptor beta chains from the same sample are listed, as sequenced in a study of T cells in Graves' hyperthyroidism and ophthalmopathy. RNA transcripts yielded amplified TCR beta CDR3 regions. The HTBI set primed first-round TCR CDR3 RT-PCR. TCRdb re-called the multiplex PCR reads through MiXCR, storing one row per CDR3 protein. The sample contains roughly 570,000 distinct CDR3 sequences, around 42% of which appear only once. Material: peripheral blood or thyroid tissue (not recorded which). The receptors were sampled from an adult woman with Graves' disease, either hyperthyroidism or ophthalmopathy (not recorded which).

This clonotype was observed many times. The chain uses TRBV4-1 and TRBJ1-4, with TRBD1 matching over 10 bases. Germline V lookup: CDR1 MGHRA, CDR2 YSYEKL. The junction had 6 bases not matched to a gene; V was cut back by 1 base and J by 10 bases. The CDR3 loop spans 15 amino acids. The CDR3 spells CASSQAGQGLGKLFF. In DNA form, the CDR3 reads TGCGCCAGCAGCCAAGCGGGACAGGGGTTAGGAAAACTGTTTTTT.

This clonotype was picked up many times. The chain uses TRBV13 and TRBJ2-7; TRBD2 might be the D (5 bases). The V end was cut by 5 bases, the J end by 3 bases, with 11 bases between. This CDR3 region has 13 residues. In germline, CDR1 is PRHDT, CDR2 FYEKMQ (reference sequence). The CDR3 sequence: CASSRSGVYEQYF. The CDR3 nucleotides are TGTGCCAGCAGCAGAAGCGGTGTCTACGAGCAGTACTTC.

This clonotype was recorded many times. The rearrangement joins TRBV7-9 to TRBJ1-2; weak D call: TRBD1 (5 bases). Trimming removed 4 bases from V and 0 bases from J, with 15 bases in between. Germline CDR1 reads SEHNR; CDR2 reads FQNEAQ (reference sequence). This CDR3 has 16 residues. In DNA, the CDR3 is TGTGCCAGCAGCTCCGGGGCCAGGCTGGCTAACTATGGCTACACCTTC. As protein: CASSSGARLANYGYTF.

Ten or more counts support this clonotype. The DNA for the CDR3 is TGTGCCAGCAGTGTGGACTTAATGCGGCCCCAGCATTTT. This gives the protein CASSVDLMRPQHF. This chain links TRBV2 with TRBJ1-5, with D hard to call. V lost 4 bases and J 9 bases, leaving 13 bases between the germline ends. CDR1 is SNHLY, CDR2 FYNNEI, per germline. The length of the CDR3 is 13 residues.

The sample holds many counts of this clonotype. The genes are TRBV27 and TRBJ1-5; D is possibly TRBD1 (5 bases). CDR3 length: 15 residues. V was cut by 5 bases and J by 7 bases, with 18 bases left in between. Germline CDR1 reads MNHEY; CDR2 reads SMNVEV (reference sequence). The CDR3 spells CASSPTWRGDQPQHF. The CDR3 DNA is TGTGCCAGCAGTCCCACCTGGAGGGGAGACCAGCCCCAGCATTTT.

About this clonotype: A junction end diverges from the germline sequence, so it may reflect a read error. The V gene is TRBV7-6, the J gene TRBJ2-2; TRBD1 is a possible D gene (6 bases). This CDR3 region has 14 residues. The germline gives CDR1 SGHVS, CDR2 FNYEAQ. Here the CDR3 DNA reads TGTGCTAGCAGCTTGAACAGGGAAGACGGGGAGCTGTTTTTT. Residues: CASSLNREDGELFF.

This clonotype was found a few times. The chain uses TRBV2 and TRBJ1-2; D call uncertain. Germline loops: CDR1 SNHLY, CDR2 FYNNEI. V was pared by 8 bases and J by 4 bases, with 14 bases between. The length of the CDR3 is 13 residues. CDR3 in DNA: TGTGCCAGCCACCCGGGAGACCTCTATGGCTACACCTTC. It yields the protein CASHPGDLYGYTF.

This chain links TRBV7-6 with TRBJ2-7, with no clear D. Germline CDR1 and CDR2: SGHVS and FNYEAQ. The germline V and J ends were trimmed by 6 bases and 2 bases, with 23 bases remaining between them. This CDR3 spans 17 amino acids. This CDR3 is CASSSGPRNGYTYEQYF. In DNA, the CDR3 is TGTGCCAGCAGTTCTGGGCCCAGGAATGGCTACACCTACGAGCAGTACTTC. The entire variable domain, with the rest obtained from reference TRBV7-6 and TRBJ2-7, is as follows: GAGVSQSPRYKVTKRGQDVALRCDPISGHVSLYWYRQALGQGPEFLTYFNYEAQQDKSGLPNDRFSAERPEGSISTLTIQRTEQRDSAMYRCASSSGPRNGYTYEQYFGPGTRLTVT.

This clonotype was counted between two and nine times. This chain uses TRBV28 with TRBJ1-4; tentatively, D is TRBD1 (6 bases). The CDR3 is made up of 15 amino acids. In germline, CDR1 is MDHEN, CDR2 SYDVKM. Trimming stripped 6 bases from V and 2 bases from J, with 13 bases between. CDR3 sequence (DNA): TGTGCCAGCAGAAACACAGGGTTCACTAATGAAAAACTGTTTTTT. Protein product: CASRNTGFTNEKLFF.

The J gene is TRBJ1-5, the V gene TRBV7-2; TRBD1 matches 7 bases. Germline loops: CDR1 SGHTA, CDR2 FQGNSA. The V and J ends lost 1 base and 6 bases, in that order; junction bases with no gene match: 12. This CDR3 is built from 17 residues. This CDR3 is CASSLGRGTARGQPQHF. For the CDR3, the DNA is TGTGCCAGCAGCTTAGGGAGGGGGACAGCGAGGGGTCAGCCCCAGCATTTT.

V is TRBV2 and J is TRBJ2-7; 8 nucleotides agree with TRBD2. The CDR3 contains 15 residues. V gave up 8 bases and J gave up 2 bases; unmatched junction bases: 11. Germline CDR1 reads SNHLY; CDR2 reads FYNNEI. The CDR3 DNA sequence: TGTGCCAGCGGAGAAAGCGGGGGCCGGCCCTACGAGCAGTACTTC. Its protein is CASGESGGRPYEQYF.

The DNA of the CDR3 is TGTGCCAGTAAGGGGGACCGCCTGGGCTACGAGCAGTACTTC. Protein product: CASKGDRLGYEQYF. This chain joins TRBV19 and TRBJ2-7; a weak D match, TRBD1 (6 bases). With 7 bases removed from V and 3 bases from J, the gap between germline ends came to 16 bases. The CDR3 extends over 14 amino acids. CDR1 is LNHDA and CDR2 is SQIVND in the germline V gene (reference sequence).

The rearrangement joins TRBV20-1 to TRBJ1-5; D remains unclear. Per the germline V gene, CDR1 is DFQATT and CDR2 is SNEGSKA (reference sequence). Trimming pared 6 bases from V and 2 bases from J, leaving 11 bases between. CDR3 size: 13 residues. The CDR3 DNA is TGCAGTGCCGGAGAGGGAGGCAATCAGCCCCAGCATTTT. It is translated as CSAGEGGNQPQHF.

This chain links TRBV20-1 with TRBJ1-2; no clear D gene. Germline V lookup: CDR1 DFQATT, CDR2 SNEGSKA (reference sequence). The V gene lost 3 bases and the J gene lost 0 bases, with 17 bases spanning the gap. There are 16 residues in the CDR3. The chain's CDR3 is CSASWGGPIANYGYTF. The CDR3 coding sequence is TGCAGTGCTAGCTGGGGAGGACCAATAGCTAACTATGGCTACACCTTC.

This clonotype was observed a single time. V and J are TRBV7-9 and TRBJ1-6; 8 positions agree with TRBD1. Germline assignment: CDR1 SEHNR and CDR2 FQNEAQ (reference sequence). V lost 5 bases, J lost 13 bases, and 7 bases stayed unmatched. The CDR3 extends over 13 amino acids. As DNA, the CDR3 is TGTGCCAGCAGCGCCTTACAGGGGGAGCCCCTCCACTTT. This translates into CASSALQGEPLHF.

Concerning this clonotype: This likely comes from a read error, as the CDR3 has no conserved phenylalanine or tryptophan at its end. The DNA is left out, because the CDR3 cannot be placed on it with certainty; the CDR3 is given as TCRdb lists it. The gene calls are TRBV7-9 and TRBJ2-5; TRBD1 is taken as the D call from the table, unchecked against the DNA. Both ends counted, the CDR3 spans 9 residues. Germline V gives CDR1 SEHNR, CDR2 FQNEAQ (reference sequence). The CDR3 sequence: CASSLGRGD.

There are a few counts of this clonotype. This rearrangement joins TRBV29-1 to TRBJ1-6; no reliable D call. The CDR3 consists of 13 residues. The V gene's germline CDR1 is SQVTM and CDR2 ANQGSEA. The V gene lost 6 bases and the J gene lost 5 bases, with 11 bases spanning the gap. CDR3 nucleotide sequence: TGCAGCGTCGCCAACGGAGATAATTCACCCCTCCACTTT. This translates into CSVANGDNSPLHF.

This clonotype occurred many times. The chain's CDR3 is CASSQTGTGFWEQYF. As DNA, the CDR3 is TGTGCCAGCAGCCAAACGGGGACAGGGTTCTGGGAGCAGTACTTC. This chain connects TRBV7-2 to TRBJ2-7; 9 nucleotides agree with TRBD1. The V gene's germline CDR1 is SGHTA and CDR2 FQGNSA. The CDR3 is made up of 15 amino acids. J lost 7 bases, V lost 5 bases, and 12 bases had no gene match.

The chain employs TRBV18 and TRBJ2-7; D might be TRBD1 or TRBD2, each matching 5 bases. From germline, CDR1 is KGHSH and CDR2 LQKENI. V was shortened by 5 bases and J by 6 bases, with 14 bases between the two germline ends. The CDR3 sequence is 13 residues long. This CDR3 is CASSGDGISEQYF. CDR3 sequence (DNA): TGTGCCAGCTCAGGGGACGGGATTAGCGAGCAGTACTTC.

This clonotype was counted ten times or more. The CDR3 sequence: CASSSPFRNTEAFF. The CDR3 DNA sequence: TGTGCCAGCAGCTCCCCCTTCAGGAACACTGAAGCTTTCTTT. This chain uses TRBV7-9 with TRBJ1-1; D uncertain. The CDR3 covers 14 residues. In germline, CDR1 is SEHNR, CDR2 FQNEAQ (reference sequence). V was trimmed by 4 bases and J by 1 base, leaving 10 bases between them.

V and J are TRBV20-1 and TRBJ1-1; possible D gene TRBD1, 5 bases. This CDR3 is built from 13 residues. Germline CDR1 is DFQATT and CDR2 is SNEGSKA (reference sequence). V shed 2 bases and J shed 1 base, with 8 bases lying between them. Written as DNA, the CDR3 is TGCAGTGCTAGAAAGACAGCGAACACTGAAGCTTTCTTT. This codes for CSARKTANTEAFF.